One sample yielded the 20 T cell receptor beta chains listed below, sequenced in a study of T cells in localized non-small cell lung cancer. The repertoire was sequenced with immunoSEQ multiplex PCR; TCRdb's copy has only in-frame clones and lacks some. The sample includes 15,000 or so clones, around 84% of them seen just once. Here the sequenced sample was peripheral blood, taken before any cancer treatment. The receptor source for this set is a male donor aged 60 or over with stage I lung adenocarcinoma.

V usage is TRBV11-2 and J usage is TRBJ2-4, with D perhaps assigned TRBD1 or TRBD2 (5 bases each). This CDR3 region has 13 residues. The V gene's germline CDR1 is SGHAT and CDR2 FQNNGV. Trimming left V 6 bases short and J 7 bases short, with 13 bases between. This chain's CDR3 is CASSQDRDNIQYF. CDR3 DNA sequence: TGTGCCAGCAGTCAAGATCGGGACAACATTCAGTACTTC.

J is TRBJ1-2 and V is TRBV30; D uncertain. V was cut by 3 bases and J by 8 bases, with 13 bases left in between. This CDR3 contains 12 residues. Germline assignment: CDR1 GTSNPN and CDR2 SVGIG (reference sequence). The CDR3 region has the DNA TGTGCCTGGAGCCCCCAAAACATCGGCTACACCTTC. Translating it yields CAWSPQNIGYTF.

The CDR3 DNA is TGTGCCAGCAGTTTCGGTCGAGAGGCAGAACCGCCCCAGCATTTT. This gives the protein CASSFGREAEPPQHF. The V gene is TRBV28, the J gene TRBJ1-5; D ambiguous. Trimming took 3 bases from V and 9 from J, leaving 18 bases between them. CDR3 length: 15 residues. From germline, CDR1 is MDHEN and CDR2 SYDVKM.

The rearrangement uses TRBV7-2 and TRBJ2-7, with 11 bases fitting TRBD1. J lost 0 bases, V lost 7 bases, and 2 bases had no gene match. The CDR3 has 14 amino acids. Germline V CDR1 and CDR2: SGHTA, FQGNSA. The CDR3 DNA reads TGTGCCAGCAAGGGACAGGGGGACTCCTACGAGCAGTACTTC. This encodes CASKGQGDSYEQYF. Filled out from reference TRBV7-2 and TRBJ2-7, the complete variable domain reads GAGVSQSPSNKVTEKGKDVELRCDPISGHTALYWYRQSLGQGLEFLIYFQGNSAPDKSGLPSDRFSAERTGGSVSTLTIQRTQQEDSAVYLCASKGQGDSYEQYFGPGTRLTVT.

CDR3 DNA: TGTGCCAGCACCTCTTCCCCGGGAGCGGGGGAGACCCAGTACTTC. Amino acid sequence: CASTSSPGAGETQYF. The rearrangement joins TRBV28 to TRBJ2-5; 7 nucleotides align to TRBD2. CDR3 size: 15 residues. The ends lost 7 bases at V and 5 bases at J; junction bases unmatched: 13. Germline assignment: CDR1 MDHEN and CDR2 SYDVKM.

In nucleotides, the CDR3 is TGTGCCACTCAGGAGGGGGGCCACACTGAAGCTTTCTTT. Its translation is CATQEGGHTEAFF. The genes are TRBV28 and TRBJ1-1; D perhaps matches TRBD1 (6 bases). The V and J ends lost 10 bases and 3 bases respectively, with 15 bases between them. This CDR3 spans 13 amino acids. Germline loops: CDR1 MDHEN, CDR2 SYDVKM.

The rearrangement joins TRBV5-5 to TRBJ2-7, with TRBD2 matching 7 bases. CDR3 length equals 14 residues. J lost 5 bases, V lost 2 bases, and 7 bases had no gene match. CDR1 is SGHKS and CDR2 is YYEKEE in the germline V gene (reference sequence). The chain's CDR3 is CASSFAAGSHEQYF. Here the CDR3 DNA reads TGTGCCAGCAGCTTTGCAGCGGGGTCACACGAGCAGTACTTC.

In this sample, this clone turned up once. The chain joins TRBV2 to TRBJ2-1; 9 bases are shared with TRBD1. CDR1 and CDR2 from the germline V gene are SNHLY and FYNNEI. The CDR3 covers 15 residues. J gave up 6 bases and V 6 bases, and 9 bases lay outside the gene matches. The CDR3 nucleotides are TGTGCCAGCAGATCCGGGACAGGGACGATCAATGAGCAGTTCTTC. Translation: CASRSGTGTINEQFF.

CDR3 region: CASSLKGSPLHF. The CDR3 DNA sequence: TGTGCCAGCAGCTTAAAAGGTTCACCCCTCCACTTT. The chain links TRBV5-8 to TRBJ1-6; D remains unclear. The CDR3 covers 12 residues. Trimming removed 2 bases at V and 9 bases at J, with 6 bases between. Looked up from germline, CDR1 is SGHTS and CDR2 is YDEGEE.

The rearrangement links TRBV6-6 to TRBJ2-3; 10 positions match TRBD1. The CDR3 contains 16 residues. With V trimmed by 7 bases and J by 0 bases, 7 bases remained unmatched. Germline V gene sequence: CDR1 MNHNY, CDR2 SVGAGI (reference sequence). CDR3 residues: CASNQDRGPSTDTQYF. The CDR3 DNA follows: TGTGCCAGCAATCAAGACAGGGGGCCTAGCACAGATACGCAGTATTTT.

This clone was recorded only once. The chain has TRBV19 and TRBJ1-2, with D perhaps TRBD1 (5 bases). Germline V gene data show CDR1 as LNHDA and CDR2 as SQIVND (reference sequence). The CDR3 sequence is 17 residues long. V lost 9 bases and J lost 4, with 27 bases in between. The CDR3: CASSMFGTISRGYGYTF. In nucleotides, the CDR3 is TGTGCCAGCAGCATGTTCGGAACGATCAGTAGGGGCTATGGCTACACCTTC.

This clone was detected only once. CDR3: CAISDGTLRGDEQFF. The CDR3 DNA reads TGTGCCATCAGTGATGGGACCCTGCGGGGCGATGAGCAGTTCTTC. The chain combines TRBV10-3 with TRBJ2-1, with a possible D match to TRBD2 (6 bases). CDR1 is ENHRY and CDR2 is SYGVKD in the germline V gene. V was pared by 3 bases and J by 8 bases, with 17 bases between. The CDR3 length is 15 residues.

This clone showed up just a few times. The chain has TRBV9 and TRBJ2-3, with TRBD1 matching 10 bases. CDR1 is SGDLS, CDR2 YYNGEE, per germline. The CDR3 consists of 14 residues. The V gene end was trimmed by 3 bases and the J gene end by 3 bases; junction bases not matched to a gene: 1. The CDR3 reads CASSAGQGTDTQYF. The CDR3 nucleotides read TGTGCCAGCAGCGCGGGACAGGGGACAGATACGCAGTATTTT.

V is TRBV5-1 and J is TRBJ2-5; D remains unclear. This CDR3 comprises 12 residues. Germline-derived CDR1 and CDR2 are SGHRS and YFSETQ. The germline V and J ends were trimmed by 4 bases and 1 base, with 5 bases remaining between them. The DNA of the CDR3 is TGCGCCAGCAGCGAGCCCCAAGAGACCCAGTACTTC. It specifies CASSEPQETQYF.

The CDR3 protein is CASSPQGDSPLHF. The CDR3 DNA follows: TGTGCCAGCAGCCCTCAGGGGGATTCACCCCTCCACTTT. V gene TRBV7-9 combines with J gene TRBJ1-6, with TRBD1 matching 7 bases. With V trimmed by 5 bases and J by 8 bases, 3 bases remained unmatched. CDR3 size: 13 residues. Germline-derived CDR1 and CDR2 are SEHNR and FQNEAQ (reference sequence).

The chain has TRBV2 and TRBJ1-2; D not certain. Per the germline V gene, CDR1 is SNHLY and CDR2 is FYNNEI. V lost 6 bases, J lost 7 bases, and 15 bases lay in between. The CDR3 is made up of 13 amino acids. CDR3 nucleotide sequence: TGTGCCAGCAGCCCAAATTCGATTGTTGGCTACACCTTC. This gives the protein CASSPNSIVGYTF.

This rearrangement joins TRBV9 to TRBJ2-2; D remains ambiguous. This CDR3 contains 13 residues. V lost 0 bases and J lost 4, with 4 bases in between. Germline values: CDR1 SGDLS, CDR2 YYNGEE. The CDR3 nucleotides read TGTGCCAGCAGCGTAGTTGGCACCGGGGAGCTGTTTTTT. Translated, it gives CASSVVGTGELFF.

This clone showed up just once. V usage is TRBV27 and J usage is TRBJ2-2; D is uncertain. This CDR3 is 12 amino acids long. Per the germline V gene, CDR1 is MNHEY and CDR2 is SMNVEV (reference sequence). V was trimmed by 3 bases and J by 6 bases, leaving 5 bases between them. CDR3 sequence (DNA): TGTGCCAGCAGTTTGGGGTCCGGGGAGCTGTTTTTT. Translated: CASSLGSGELFF.

The chain couples TRBV2 to TRBJ1-5, with D perhaps TRBD1 (6 bases). Germline CDR1 and CDR2: SNHLY and FYNNEI. The V and J ends lost 6 bases and 2 bases respectively, with 14 bases between them. The CDR3 loop spans 15 amino acids. CDR3 nucleotide sequence: TGTGCCAGCAGAGGGACATCTAGTGGCAATCAGCCCCAGCATTTT. Protein sequence: CASRGTSSGNQPQHF.

The genes are TRBV4-1 and TRBJ2-3; 8 bases align to TRBD1. The CDR3 consists of 17 residues. Unmatched junction bases numbered 10, after V lost 4 bases and J lost 1 base. CDR1 and CDR2 (germline): MGHRA, YSYEKL. The CDR3 is CASSPRRQGLGTDTQYF. In DNA form, the CDR3 reads TGCGCCAGCAGCCCCCGTAGACAGGGGTTGGGCACAGATACGCAGTATTTT.